The rows below give T cell receptor beta chains drawn from one sample of a study of shared clonotypes between healthy human individuals. TCRdb keeps only in-frame clones here, not all; method: immunoSEQ multiplex PCR. The sample yields 550,000 to 600,000 clones, just over 75% seen once. The specimen was PBMCs. These receptors were taken from a middle-aged woman in good health. Some clones in this sample may be carry-over from other donors' samples. CDR3s include the opening cysteine and the closing phenylalanine or tryptophan. D genes are given only for firm matches. Part of the rows lack a size; the others show once, few, many or a class for expanded clones.

j_gene: TRBJ1-5
abundance: -
d_gene: TRBD1
v_gene: TRBV28
CDR3nt: TGTGCCAGCAGTTTAAGGGGGACAGGGATCAATCAGCCCCAGCATTTT
CDR3aa: CASSLRGTGINQPQHF

j_gene: TRBJ2-7
abundance: -
d_gene: -
v_gene: TRBV7-2
CDR3nt: TGTGCCAGCGCCAGGGGGGACTCCTACGAGCAGTACTTC
CDR3aa: CASARGDSYEQYF

j_gene: TRBJ2-7
abundance: -
d_gene: TRBD2
v_gene: TRBV10-3
CDR3nt: TGTGCCATCAGTGAGTCCGGGAGGGGGGCTAGCGGGACTTCCTACGAGCAGTACTTC
CDR3aa: CAISESGRGASGTSYEQYF

j_gene: TRBJ2-5
abundance: -
d_gene: -
v_gene: TRBV4-3
CDR3nt: TGCGCCAGCAGCCAAGATCCAGGAGAGACCCAGTACTTC
CDR3aa: CASSQDPGETQYF

j_gene: TRBJ1-1
abundance: -
d_gene: -
v_gene: TRBV5-1
CDR3nt: TGCGCCAGCAGCTTTAGGGCAGGGAACACTGAAGCTTTCTTT
CDR3aa: CASSFRAGNTEAFF

j_gene: TRBJ2-2
abundance: -
d_gene: -
v_gene: TRBV7-3
CDR3nt: TGTGCCAGCAGCTTATTCGGGTTATCCGGGGAGCTGTTTTTT
CDR3aa: CASSLFGLSGELFF

j_gene: TRBJ2-2
abundance: -
d_gene: TRBD2
v_gene: TRBV14
CDR3nt: TGTGCCAGCAGCCAAGCACTAGCGGGAGTCGGGGAGCTGTTTTTT
CDR3aa: CASSQALAGVGELFF

j_gene: TRBJ1-5
abundance: -
d_gene: -
v_gene: TRBV7-3
CDR3nt: TGTGCCAGCAGCTTAGATCGCAATCAGCCCCAGCATTTT
CDR3aa: CASSLDRNQPQHF

j_gene: TRBJ2-1
abundance: -
d_gene: -
v_gene: TRBV30
CDR3nt: TGTGCCTGGAGTGGGGAGCACAATGAGCAGTTCTTC
CDR3aa: CAWSGEHNEQFF

j_gene: TRBJ1-5
abundance: few
d_gene: -
v_gene: TRBV9
CDR3nt: TGTGCCAGCAGCGCCACTAGCAATCAGCCCCAGCATTTT
CDR3aa: CASSATSNQPQHF

j_gene: TRBJ2-7
abundance: -
d_gene: -
v_gene: TRBV14
CDR3nt: TGTGCCAGCAGCCACACCTACGAGCAGTACTTC
CDR3aa: CASSHTYEQYF

j_gene: TRBJ1-2
abundance: -
d_gene: -
v_gene: TRBV30
CDR3nt: TGTGCCTGGAGACTAGCCCCCCTCGGACGAGGACATGGCTACACCTTC
CDR3aa: CAWRLAPLGRGHGYTF

j_gene: TRBJ2-7
abundance: -
d_gene: -
v_gene: TRBV30
CDR3nt: TGTGCCTGGAGTCGGGGTGGGTTGGATCGGGAGCAGTACTTC
CDR3aa: CAWSRGGLDREQYF

j_gene: TRBJ2-7
abundance: -
d_gene: -
v_gene: TRBV10-3
CDR3nt: TGTGCCATCAGCCCCATCGGAAAAAGCTCCTACGAGCAGTACTTC
CDR3aa: CAISPIGKSSYEQYF

j_gene: TRBJ2-6
abundance: -
d_gene: TRBD2
v_gene: TRBV19
CDR3nt: TGTGCCAGTACCCCGGGGGGGGTCACTGGGGCCAACGTCCTGACTTTC
CDR3aa: CASTPGGVTGANVLTF

j_gene: TRBJ1-6
abundance: -
d_gene: TRBD1
v_gene: TRBV30
CDR3nt: TGTGCCTGGGGGGACAGGGGGATAGGTTATTCACCCCTCCACTTT
CDR3aa: CAWGDRGIGYSPLHF

j_gene: TRBJ2-3
abundance: few
d_gene: -
v_gene: TRBV5-4
CDR3nt: TGTGCCAGCAGTTACCTCGGCACAGATACGCAGTATTTT
CDR3aa: CASSYLGTDTQYF

j_gene: TRBJ2-3
abundance: few
d_gene: TRBD2
v_gene: TRBV10-2
CDR3nt: TGCGCCAGCAGTGCGGGACTAGCGGGAGGGTTAGATACGCAGTATTTT
CDR3aa: CASSAGLAGGLDTQYF

j_gene: TRBJ2-5
abundance: few
d_gene: TRBD2
v_gene: TRBV29-1
CDR3nt: TGCAGCGTTGAGGCAGGGAGGGGAGAGACCCAGTACTTC
CDR3aa: CSVEAGRGETQYF

j_gene: TRBJ2-1
abundance: -
d_gene: TRBD2
v_gene: TRBV6-6
CDR3nt: TGTGCCAGCAAGGGACTAACCGATGAGCAGTTCTTC
CDR3aa: CASKGLTDEQFF

j_gene: TRBJ1-2
abundance: -
d_gene: -
v_gene: TRBV4-1
CDR3nt: TGCGCCAGCAGCCAAGATGACAGGTACGGCTACACCTTC
CDR3aa: CASSQDDRYGYTF

j_gene: TRBJ1-1
abundance: -
d_gene: -
v_gene: TRBV11-1
CDR3nt: TGTGCCAGCAGCTTAGCCCCAGGGGCGGGCACTGAAGCTTTCTTT
CDR3aa: CASSLAPGAGTEAFF

j_gene: TRBJ2-1
abundance: -
d_gene: -
v_gene: TRBV11-2
CDR3nt: TGTGCCAGCAGCTTAGCCCCAGACAATGAGCAGTTCTTC
CDR3aa: CASSLAPDNEQFF

j_gene: TRBJ2-7
abundance: -
d_gene: -
v_gene: TRBV7-8
CDR3nt: TGTGCCAGCAGCTTAGCCCGGGACACTACCTACGAGCAGTACTTC
CDR3aa: CASSLARDTTYEQYF

j_gene: TRBJ2-1
abundance: -
d_gene: -
v_gene: TRBV27
CDR3nt: TGTGCCAGCAGGCCCGGAGGTCCGACCTACAATGAGCAGTTCTTC
CDR3aa: CASRPGGPTYNEQFF

j_gene: TRBJ1-2
abundance: -
d_gene: -
v_gene: TRBV5-4
CDR3nt: TGTGCCAGCAGCCCGGGAGTAGGAGGCTACACCTTC
CDR3aa: CASSPGVGGYTF

j_gene: TRBJ1-1
abundance: -
d_gene: -
v_gene: TRBV5-1
CDR3nt: TGCGCCAGCAGCTTTATGGGTACAGAAGAAGCTTTCTTT
CDR3aa: CASSFMGTEEAFF

j_gene: TRBJ2-7
abundance: -
d_gene: -
v_gene: TRBV28
CDR3nt: TGTGCCAGCAGAACACTACAGGGCGAGCAGTACTTC
CDR3aa: CASRTLQGEQYF

j_gene: TRBJ2-2
abundance: -
d_gene: TRBD2
v_gene: TRBV2
CDR3nt: TGTGCCAGCAGGGCACTAGCGAGTACCGGGGAGCTGTTTTTT
CDR3aa: CASRALASTGELFF

j_gene: TRBJ2-2
abundance: -
d_gene: -
v_gene: TRBV5-1
CDR3nt: TGCGCCAGCAGCTTGTCAGGCAGCCAGAGAGGGGAGCTGTTTTTT
CDR3aa: CASSLSGSQRGELFF

j_gene: TRBJ2-5
abundance: many
d_gene: TRBD2
v_gene: TRBV4-2
CDR3nt: TGTGCCAGCAGCCATTCTTCTAGCGGCCAAGAGACCCAGTACTTC
CDR3aa: CASSHSSSGQETQYF

j_gene: TRBJ2-5
abundance: -
d_gene: -
v_gene: TRBV5-4
CDR3nt: TGTGCCAGCAGCTTGAATACGGGGCGAGAGACCCAGTACTTC
CDR3aa: CASSLNTGRETQYF

j_gene: TRBJ1-2
abundance: -
d_gene: -
v_gene: TRBV7-9
CDR3nt: TGTGCCAGCAGCCCATATTGGGAAGAATTCTATGGCTACACCTTC
CDR3aa: CASSPYWEEFYGYTF

j_gene: TRBJ2-2
abundance: -
d_gene: -
v_gene: TRBV7-3
CDR3nt: TGTGCCAGCAGCCCGGGGGAGATCGGGGAGCTGTTTTTT
CDR3aa: CASSPGEIGELFF

j_gene: TRBJ2-4
abundance: -
d_gene: -
v_gene: TRBV2
CDR3nt: TGTGCCAGCATTCGCGATTACAAAAACATTCAGTACTTC
CDR3aa: CASIRDYKNIQYF

j_gene: TRBJ2-7
abundance: -
d_gene: TRBD2
v_gene: TRBV27
CDR3nt: TGTGCCAGCAGTCCCGCTCCAGCGGGAGTGGGCGAGCAGTACTTC
CDR3aa: CASSPAPAGVGEQYF

j_gene: TRBJ2-2
abundance: -
d_gene: -
v_gene: TRBV5-4
CDR3nt: TGTGCCAGCAGTATCCCGGGGAGCAACACCGGGGAGCTGTTTTTT
CDR3aa: CASSIPGSNTGELFF

j_gene: TRBJ1-1
abundance: few
d_gene: -
v_gene: TRBV7-8
CDR3nt: TGTGCCAGCAGCCACTTCGGAGTCCCTCTTGCGGAAGCTTTCTTT
CDR3aa: CASSHFGVPLAEAFF

j_gene: TRBJ2-3
abundance: -
d_gene: -
v_gene: TRBV9
CDR3nt: TGTGCCAGCAGCGTAGCGGGAGAGGATCTGGATACGCAGTATTTT
CDR3aa: CASSVAGEDLDTQYF

j_gene: TRBJ1-5
abundance: -
d_gene: TRBD1
v_gene: TRBV7-8
CDR3nt: TGTGCCAGCAGCCTCGGGACAGGGTTTCGCAATCAGCCCCAGCATTTT
CDR3aa: CASSLGTGFRNQPQHF

j_gene: TRBJ1-2
abundance: -
d_gene: -
v_gene: TRBV6-1
CDR3nt: TGTGCCAGCAGTGAATCGTCAGGTGGGGGTGGCTACACCTTC
CDR3aa: CASSESSGGGGYTF